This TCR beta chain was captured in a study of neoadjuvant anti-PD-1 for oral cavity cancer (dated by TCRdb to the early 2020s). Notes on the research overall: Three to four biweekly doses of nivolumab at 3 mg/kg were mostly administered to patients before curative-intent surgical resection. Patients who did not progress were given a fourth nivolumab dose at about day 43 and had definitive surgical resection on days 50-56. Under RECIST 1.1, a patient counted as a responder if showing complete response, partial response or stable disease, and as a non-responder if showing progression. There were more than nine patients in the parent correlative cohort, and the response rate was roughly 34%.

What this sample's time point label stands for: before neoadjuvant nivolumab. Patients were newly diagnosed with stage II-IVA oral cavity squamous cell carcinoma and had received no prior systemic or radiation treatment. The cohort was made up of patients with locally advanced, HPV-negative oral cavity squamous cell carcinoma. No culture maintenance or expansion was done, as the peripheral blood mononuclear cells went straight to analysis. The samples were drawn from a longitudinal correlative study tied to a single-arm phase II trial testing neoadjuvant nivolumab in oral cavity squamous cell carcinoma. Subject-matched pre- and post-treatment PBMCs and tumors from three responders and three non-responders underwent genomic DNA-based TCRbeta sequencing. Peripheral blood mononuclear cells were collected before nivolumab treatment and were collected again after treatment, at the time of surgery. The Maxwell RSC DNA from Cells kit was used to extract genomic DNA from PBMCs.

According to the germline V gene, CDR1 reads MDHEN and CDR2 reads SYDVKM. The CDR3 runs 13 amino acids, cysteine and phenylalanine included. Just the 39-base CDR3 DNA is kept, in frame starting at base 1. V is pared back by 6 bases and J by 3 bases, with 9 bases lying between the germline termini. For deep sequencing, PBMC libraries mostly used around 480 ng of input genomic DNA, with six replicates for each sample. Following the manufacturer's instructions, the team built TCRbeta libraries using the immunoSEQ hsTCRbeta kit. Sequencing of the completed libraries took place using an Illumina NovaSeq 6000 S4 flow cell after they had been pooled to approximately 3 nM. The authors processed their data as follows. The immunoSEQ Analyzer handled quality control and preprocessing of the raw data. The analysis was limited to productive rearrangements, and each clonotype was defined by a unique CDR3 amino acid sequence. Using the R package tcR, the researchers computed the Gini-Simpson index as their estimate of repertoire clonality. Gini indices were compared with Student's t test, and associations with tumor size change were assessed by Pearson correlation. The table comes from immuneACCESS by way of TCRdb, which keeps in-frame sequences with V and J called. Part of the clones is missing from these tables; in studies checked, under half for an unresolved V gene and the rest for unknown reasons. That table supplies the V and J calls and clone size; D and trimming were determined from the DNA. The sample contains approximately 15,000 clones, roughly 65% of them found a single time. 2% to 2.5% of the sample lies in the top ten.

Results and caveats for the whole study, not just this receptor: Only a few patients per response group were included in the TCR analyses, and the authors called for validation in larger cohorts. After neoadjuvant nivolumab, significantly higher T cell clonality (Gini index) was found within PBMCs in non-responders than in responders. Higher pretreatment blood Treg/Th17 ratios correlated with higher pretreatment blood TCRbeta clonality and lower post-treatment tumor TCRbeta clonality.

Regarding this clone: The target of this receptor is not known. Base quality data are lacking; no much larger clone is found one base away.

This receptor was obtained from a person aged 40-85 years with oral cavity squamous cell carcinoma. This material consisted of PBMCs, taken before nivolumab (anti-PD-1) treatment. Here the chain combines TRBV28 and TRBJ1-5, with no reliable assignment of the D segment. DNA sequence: TGTGCCAGCAGATCCCCTATCAATCAGCCCCAGCATTTT. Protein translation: CASRSPINQPQHF. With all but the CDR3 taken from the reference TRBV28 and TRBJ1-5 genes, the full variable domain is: DVKVTQSSRYLVKRTGEKVFLECVQDMDHENMFWYRQDPGLGLRLIYFSYDVKMKEKGDIPEGYSVSREKKERFSLILESASTNQTSMYLCASRSPINQPQHFGDGTRLSIL.